This TCR beta chain was retrieved from a study of shared clonotypes between healthy human individuals. Study findings and constraints: Incomplete sequencing of sorted subsets was indicated by rarefaction despite large depth.

Naive CD8 cells lacked CD45RO, underwent positive selection for CCR7 and left out terminally differentiated effector memory CD45RA+ cells. Trimming cost V 6 bases and J 0 bases, with 14 bases left between them. CDR1 SEHNR and CDR2 FQNEAQ come from the germline V gene (reference sequence). The CDR3 covers 15 residues. With respect to this clone: Its antigen is unidentified.

Authors' processing steps: Filtering was not the same, since immunoSEQ gave junction-only sequences without quality scores. Profiling relied on immunoSEQ multiplex PCR, and the TCRdb table lists in-frame clones only, not all of them. The V and J calls and clone size are taken from that table; D and trimming were inferred from the DNA. The profile shows roughly 1,800,000 clones, about 95% of them singletons. This chain joins TRBV7-9 and TRBJ1-1, with D possibly matching TRBD1 (6 bases). This TCR was sampled from a man between 18 and 29 years old in good health. Sequencing used naive CD8+ T cells sorted from blood. The chain's CDR3 is CASRFSTGLNTEAFF. Here the CDR3 DNA reads TGTGCCAGCAGGTTTTCGACAGGCCTGAACACTGAAGCTTTCTTT.